Below, one TCR beta chain is given with its context. V was trimmed by 3 bases and J by 4 bases, leaving 16 bases between them. The V gene's germline CDR1 is SGDLS and CDR2 YYNGEE. This CDR3 is built from 15 residues. The CDR3 regions of TCR beta were amplified from RNA transcripts. A set of HTBI primers served as the primers for a first-round RT-PCR of the TCR CDR3. TCRdb recomputed calls from the multiplex PCR reads with MiXCR, one row per CDR3 protein. Of about 530,000 distinct CDR3 sequences listed, roughly 18% are singletons. The sample comes from a study of T cells in Graves' hyperthyroidism and ophthalmopathy.

The sample comprised blood. The receptor comes from a young woman with Graves' ophthalmopathy. The chain uses TRBV9 and TRBJ1-2; D remains unclear. The CDR3 protein is CASSATSGGSYGYTF. The CDR3 DNA follows: TGTGCCAGCAGCGCAACGTCGGGAGGGAGCTATGGCTACACCTTC.